The clone carrying this TCR beta chain was detected only a few times. Method: immunoSEQ multiplex PCR; TCRdb's copy keeps in-frame clones and lacks some. This sample has over 15,000 clones, with just over 85% found just once. These data are taken from a study of technical replicates of blood from a few donors. Source material: PBMCs. The clonotype was recovered from a human donor in good health.

The CDR3 is CASSQDRGNTEAFF. The CDR3 coding sequence is TGCGCCAGCAGCCAAGATAGGGGGAACACTGAAGCTTTCTTT. The chain recombines TRBV4-1 with TRBJ1-1; D is possibly TRBD1 (5 bases). Trimming took 0 bases from V and 1 from J, leaving 6 bases between them. Looked up from germline, CDR1 is MGHRA and CDR2 is YSYEKL. This CDR3 spans 14 amino acids.